The 2 T cell receptor beta chains below were found in one sample sequenced in a study of Ad26.COV2.S vaccination and SARS-CoV-2 variants. Stated treatment: 19 received Ad26.COV2.S at low or high dose, single or two shots; about 5 received placebo; per-sample allocation not given. Day 63 after the first vaccine or placebo injection was the time point for sampling. Method: immunoSEQ multiplex PCR; TCRdb's copy keeps in-frame clones and lacks some. The table lists roughly 700,000 clones, 70% to 90% of them singletons. Sequencing was performed on peripheral blood, taken in a trial of Ad26.COV2.S vaccine versus placebo. The receptors shown here come from a person aged 18-60 years who received the Ad26.COV2.S COVID-19 vaccine or a placebo.

The chain recombines TRBV7-9 with TRBJ2-4; 9 bases match TRBD1. Germline V lookup: CDR1 SEHNR, CDR2 FQNEAQ (reference sequence). The CDR3 runs 14 residues. The J segment lost 9 bases and the V segment lost 1 base, leaving 4 bases of the junction unmatched. The CDR3 loop is CASSLEDRGTIQYF. Written as DNA, the CDR3 is TGTGCCAGCAGCTTAGAGGACAGGGGAACCATTCAGTACTTC.

The genes are TRBV5-1 and TRBJ2-2; no definite D call. The germline V and J ends were trimmed by 7 bases and 7 bases, with 14 bases remaining between them. Germline V gives CDR1 SGHRS, CDR2 YFSETQ. This CDR3 contains 13 residues. CDR3 nucleotides: TGCGCCAGCTCCTGGTTGGAGAACGGGGAGCTGTTTTTT. Protein sequence: CASSWLENGELFF.